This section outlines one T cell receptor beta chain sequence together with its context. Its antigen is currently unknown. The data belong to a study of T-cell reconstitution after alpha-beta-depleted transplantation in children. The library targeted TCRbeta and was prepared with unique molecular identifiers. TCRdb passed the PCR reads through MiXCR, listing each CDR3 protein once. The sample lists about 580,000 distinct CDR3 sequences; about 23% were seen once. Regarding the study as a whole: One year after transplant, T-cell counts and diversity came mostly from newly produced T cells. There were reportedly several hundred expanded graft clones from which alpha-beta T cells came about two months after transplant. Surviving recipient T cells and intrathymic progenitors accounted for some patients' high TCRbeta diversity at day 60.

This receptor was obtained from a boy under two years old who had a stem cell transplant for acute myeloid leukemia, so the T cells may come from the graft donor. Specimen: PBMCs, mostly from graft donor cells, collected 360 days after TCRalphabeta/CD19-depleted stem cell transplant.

The CDR3 reads CSAPEGGGKGGSPLHF. For the CDR3, the DNA is TGCAGTGCCCCGGAGGGCGGCGGGAAGGGGGGATCACCCCTCCACTTT. V is TRBV20-1 and J is TRBJ1-6; D perhaps matches TRBD1 (6 bases). Per the germline V gene, CDR1 is DFQATT and CDR2 is SNEGSKA (reference sequence). V lost 6 bases and J lost 10, with 25 bases in between. This CDR3 comprises 16 residues.